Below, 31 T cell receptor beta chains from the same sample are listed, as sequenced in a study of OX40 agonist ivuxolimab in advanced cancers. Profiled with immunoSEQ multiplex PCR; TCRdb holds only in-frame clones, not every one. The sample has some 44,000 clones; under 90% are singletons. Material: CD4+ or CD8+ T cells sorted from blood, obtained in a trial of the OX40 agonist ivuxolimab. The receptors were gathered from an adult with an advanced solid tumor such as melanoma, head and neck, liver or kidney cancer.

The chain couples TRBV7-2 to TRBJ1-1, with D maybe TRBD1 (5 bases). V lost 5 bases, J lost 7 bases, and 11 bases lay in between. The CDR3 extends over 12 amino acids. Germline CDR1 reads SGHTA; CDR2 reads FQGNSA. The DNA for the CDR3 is TGTGCCAGCAGCAAACCGGGACTTGAAGCTTTCTTT. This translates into CASSKPGLEAFF.

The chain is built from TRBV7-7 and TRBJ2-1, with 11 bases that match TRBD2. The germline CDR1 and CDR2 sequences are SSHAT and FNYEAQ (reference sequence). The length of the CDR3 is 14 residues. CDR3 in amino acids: CASVLVAGGTEQFF. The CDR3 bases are TGTGCTAGCGTCCTGGTAGCGGGAGGGACTGAGCAGTTCTTC.

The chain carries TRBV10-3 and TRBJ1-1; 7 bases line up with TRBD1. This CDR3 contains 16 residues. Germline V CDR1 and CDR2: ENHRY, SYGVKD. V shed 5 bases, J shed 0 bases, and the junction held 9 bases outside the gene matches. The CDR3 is CAISRSGQPMNTEAFF. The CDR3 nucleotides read TGTGCCATCAGTCGCTCGGGACAGCCCATGAACACTGAAGCTTTCTTT.

Here the CDR3 DNA reads TGCGCCAGCCGGTTGCTGGGGGACACTGAAGCTTTCTTT. Its protein product is CASRLLGDTEAFF. The chain combines TRBV10-2 with TRBJ1-1, with D tentatively TRBD1 (5 bases). Germline CDR1 WSHSY, CDR2 SAAADI. The CDR3 runs to 13 residues. V shed 8 bases and J shed 3 bases, with 13 bases lying between them.

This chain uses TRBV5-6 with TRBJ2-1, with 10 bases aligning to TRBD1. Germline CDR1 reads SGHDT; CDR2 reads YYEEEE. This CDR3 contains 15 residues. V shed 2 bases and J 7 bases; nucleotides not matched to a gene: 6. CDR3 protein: CASSFLRTGGNEQFF. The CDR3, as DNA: TGTGCCAGCAGCTTTCTCCGGACAGGGGGGAATGAGCAGTTCTTC.

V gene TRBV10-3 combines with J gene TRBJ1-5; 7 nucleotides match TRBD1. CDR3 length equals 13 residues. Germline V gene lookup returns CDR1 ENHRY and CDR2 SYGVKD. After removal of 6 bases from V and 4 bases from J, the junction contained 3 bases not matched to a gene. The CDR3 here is CAIRGTENQPQHF. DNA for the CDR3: TGTGCCATCAGGGGGACAGAGAATCAGCCCCAGCATTTT.

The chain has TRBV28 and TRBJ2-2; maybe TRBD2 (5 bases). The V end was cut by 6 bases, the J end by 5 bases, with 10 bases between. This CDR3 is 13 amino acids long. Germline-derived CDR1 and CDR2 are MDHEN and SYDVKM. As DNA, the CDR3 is TGTGCCAGCAGGCACGAGGGAACCGGGGAGCTGTTTTTT. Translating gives CASRHEGTGELFF.

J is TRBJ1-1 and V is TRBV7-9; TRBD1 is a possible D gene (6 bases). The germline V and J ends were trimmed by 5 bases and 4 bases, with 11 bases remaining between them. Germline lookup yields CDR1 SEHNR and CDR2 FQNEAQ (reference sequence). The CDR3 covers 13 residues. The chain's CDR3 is CASSVQGTTEAFF. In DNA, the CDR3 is TGTGCCAGCAGCGTACAGGGTACCACTGAAGCTTTCTTT. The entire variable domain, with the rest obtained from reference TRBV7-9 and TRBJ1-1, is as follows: DTGVSQNPRHKITKRGQNVTFRCDPISEHNRLYWYRQTLGQGPEFLTYFQNEAQLEKSRLLSDRFSAERPKGSFSTLEIQRTEQGDSAMYLCASSVQGTTEAFFGQGTRLTVV.

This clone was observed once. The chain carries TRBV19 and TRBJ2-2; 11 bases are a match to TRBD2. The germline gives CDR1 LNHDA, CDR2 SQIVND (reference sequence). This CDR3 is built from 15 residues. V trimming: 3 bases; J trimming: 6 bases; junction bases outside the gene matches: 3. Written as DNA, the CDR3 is TGTGCCAGTAGTATCGTACTAGCGGGAGCCGGGGAGCTGTTTTTT. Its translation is CASSIVLAGAGELFF.

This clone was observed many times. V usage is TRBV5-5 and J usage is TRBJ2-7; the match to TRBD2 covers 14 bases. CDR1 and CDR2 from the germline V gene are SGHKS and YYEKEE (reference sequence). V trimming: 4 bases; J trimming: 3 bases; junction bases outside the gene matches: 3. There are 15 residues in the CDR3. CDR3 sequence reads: CASSRGLAGGYEQYF. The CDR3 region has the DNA TGTGCCAGCAGCCGCGGACTAGCGGGAGGCTACGAGCAGTACTTC.

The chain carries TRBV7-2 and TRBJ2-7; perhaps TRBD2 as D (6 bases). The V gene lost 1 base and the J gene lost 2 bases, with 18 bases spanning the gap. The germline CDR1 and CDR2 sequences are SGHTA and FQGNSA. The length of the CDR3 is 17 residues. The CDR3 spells CASSLVVGAGTTYEQYF. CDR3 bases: TGTGCCAGCAGCTTAGTTGTTGGCGCGGGGACCACCTACGAGCAGTACTTC.

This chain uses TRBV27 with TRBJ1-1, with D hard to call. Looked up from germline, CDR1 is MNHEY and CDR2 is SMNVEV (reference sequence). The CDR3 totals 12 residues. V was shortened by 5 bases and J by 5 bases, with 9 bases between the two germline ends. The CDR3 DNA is TGTGCCAGCAGTCCCCCGGAGACTGAAGCTTTCTTT. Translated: CASSPPETEAFF.

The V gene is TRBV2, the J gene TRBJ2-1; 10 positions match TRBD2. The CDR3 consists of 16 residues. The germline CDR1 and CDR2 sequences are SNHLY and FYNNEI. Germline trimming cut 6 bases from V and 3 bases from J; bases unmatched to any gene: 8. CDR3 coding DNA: TGTGCCAGCAGAGCAACCTCTAGCGGGGGCTACAATGAGCAGTTCTTC. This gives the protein CASRATSSGGYNEQFF.

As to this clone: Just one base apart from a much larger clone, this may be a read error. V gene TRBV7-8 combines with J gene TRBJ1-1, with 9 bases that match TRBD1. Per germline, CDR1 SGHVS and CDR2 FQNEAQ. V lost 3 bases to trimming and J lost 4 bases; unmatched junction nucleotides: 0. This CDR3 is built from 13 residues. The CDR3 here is CASSLTGGTEAFF. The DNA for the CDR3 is TGTGCCAGCAGCTTGACAGGGGGCACTGAAGCTTTCTTT.

The CDR3 DNA reads as TGTGCCAGCAGTTATTCAGCAGGGCCCTTCAACACTGAAGCTTTCTTT. This sequence encodes CASSYSAGPFNTEAFF. The gene calls are TRBV6-5 and TRBJ1-1, with TRBD1 as a possible D gene (5 bases). V was cut by 3 bases and J by 2 bases, with 16 bases left in between. In germline, CDR1 is MNHEY, CDR2 SVGAGI. This CDR3 region has 16 residues.

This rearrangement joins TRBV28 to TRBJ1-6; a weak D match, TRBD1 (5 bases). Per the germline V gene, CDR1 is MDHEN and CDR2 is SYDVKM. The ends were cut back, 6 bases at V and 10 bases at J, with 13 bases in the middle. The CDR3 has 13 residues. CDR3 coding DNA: TGTGCCAGCAGCCAAGACAGAAGCTCACCCCTCCACTTT. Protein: CASSQDRSSPLHF. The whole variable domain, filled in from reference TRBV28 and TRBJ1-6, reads DVKVTQSSRYLVKRTGEKVFLECVQDMDHENMFWYRQDPGLGLRLIYFSYDVKMKEKGDIPEGYSVSREKKERFSLILESASTNQTSMYLCASSQDRSSPLHFGNGTRLTVT.

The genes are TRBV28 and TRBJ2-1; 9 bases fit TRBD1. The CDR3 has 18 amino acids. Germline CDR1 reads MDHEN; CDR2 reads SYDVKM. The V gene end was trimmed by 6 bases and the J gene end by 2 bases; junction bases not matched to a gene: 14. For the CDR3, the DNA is TGTGCCAGCAGCCCCGGCCCCGGGACAGGGATACCCTACAATGAGCAGTTCTTC. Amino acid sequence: CASSPGPGTGIPYNEQFF.

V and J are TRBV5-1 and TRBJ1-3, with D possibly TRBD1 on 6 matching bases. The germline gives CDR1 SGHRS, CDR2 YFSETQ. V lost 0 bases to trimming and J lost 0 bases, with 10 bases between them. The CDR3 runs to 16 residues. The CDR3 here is CASSLGGPGSGNTIYF. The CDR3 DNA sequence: TGCGCCAGCAGCTTGGGGGGGCCCGGCTCTGGAAACACCATATATTTT.

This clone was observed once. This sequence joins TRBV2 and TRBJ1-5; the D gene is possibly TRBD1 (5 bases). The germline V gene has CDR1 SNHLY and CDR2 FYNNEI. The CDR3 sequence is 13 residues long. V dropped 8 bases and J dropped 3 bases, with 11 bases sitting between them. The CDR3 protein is CASGDGSNQPQHF. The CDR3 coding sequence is TGTGCCAGCGGGGACGGATCCAATCAGCCCCAGCATTTT.

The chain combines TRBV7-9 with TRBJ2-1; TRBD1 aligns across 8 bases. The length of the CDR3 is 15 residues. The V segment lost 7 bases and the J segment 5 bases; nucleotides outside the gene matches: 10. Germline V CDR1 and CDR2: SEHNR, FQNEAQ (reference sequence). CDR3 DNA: TGTGCCAGCACCTGGGCAGGGGGCCAGAACAATGAGCAGTTCTTC. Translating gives CASTWAGGQNNEQFF.

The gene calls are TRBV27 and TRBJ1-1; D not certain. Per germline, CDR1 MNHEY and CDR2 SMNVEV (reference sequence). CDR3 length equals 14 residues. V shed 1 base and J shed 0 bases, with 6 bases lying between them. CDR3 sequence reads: CASSLLSMNTEAFF. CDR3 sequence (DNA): TGTGCCAGCAGTTTATTGTCGATGAACACTGAAGCTTTCTTT.

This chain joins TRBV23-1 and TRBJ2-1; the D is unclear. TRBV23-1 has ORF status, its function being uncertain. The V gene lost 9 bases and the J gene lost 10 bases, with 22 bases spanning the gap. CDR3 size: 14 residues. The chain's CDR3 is CASIKVGLRTEQFF. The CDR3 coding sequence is TGCGCCAGTATCAAGGTGGGGTTGAGGACCGAGCAGTTCTTC.

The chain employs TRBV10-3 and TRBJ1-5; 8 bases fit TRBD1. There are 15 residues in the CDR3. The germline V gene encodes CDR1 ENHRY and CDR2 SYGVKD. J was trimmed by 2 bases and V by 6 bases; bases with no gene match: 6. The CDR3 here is CAISSTGAGNQPQHF. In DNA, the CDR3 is TGTGCCATCAGCTCGACAGGGGCCGGCAATCAGCCCCAGCATTTT.

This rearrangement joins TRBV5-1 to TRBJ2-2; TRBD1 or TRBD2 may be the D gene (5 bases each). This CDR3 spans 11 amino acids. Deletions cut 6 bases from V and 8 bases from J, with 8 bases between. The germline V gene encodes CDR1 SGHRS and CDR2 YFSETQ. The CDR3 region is CASTGAGELFF. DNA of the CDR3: TGCGCCAGCACCGGGGCGGGGGAGCTGTTTTTT. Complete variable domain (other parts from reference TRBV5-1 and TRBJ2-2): KAGVTQTPRYLIKTRGQQVTLSCSPISGHRSVSWYQQTPGQGLQFLFEYFSETQRNKGNFPGRFSGRQFSNSRSEMNVSTLELGDSALYLCASTGAGELFFGEGSRLTVL.

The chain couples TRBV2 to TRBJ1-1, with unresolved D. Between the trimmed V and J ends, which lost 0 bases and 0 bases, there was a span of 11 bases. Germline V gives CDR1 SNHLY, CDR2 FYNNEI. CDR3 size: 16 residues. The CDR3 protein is CASSEAEAALNTEAFF. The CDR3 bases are TGTGCCAGCAGTGAAGCTGAGGCAGCATTGAACACTGAAGCTTTCTTT.

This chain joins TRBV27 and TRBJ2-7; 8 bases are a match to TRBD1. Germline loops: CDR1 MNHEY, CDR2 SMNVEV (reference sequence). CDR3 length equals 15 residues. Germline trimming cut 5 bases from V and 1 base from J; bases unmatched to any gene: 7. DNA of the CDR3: TGTGCCAGCAGTCGCACCACAGGGGGATCCTACGAGCAGTACTTC. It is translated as CASSRTTGGSYEQYF.

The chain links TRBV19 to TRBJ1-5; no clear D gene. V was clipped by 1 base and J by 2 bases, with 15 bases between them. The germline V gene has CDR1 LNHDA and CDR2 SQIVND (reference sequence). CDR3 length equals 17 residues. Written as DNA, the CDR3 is TGTGCCAGTAGTATAGGAGTTGCGGACGTCCGCAATCAGCCCCAGCATTTT. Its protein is CASSIGVADVRNQPQHF. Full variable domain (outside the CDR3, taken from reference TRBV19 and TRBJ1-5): DGGITQSPKYLFRKEGQNVTLSCEQNLNHDAMYWYRQDPGQGLRLIYYSQIVNDFQKGDIAEGYSVSREKKESFPLTVTSAQKNPTAFYLCASSIGVADVRNQPQHFGDGTRLSIL.

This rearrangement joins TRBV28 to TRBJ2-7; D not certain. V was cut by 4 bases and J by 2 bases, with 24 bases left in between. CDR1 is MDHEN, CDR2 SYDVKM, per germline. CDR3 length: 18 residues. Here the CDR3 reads CASSSSGGAPDPPYEQYF. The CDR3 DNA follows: TGTGCCAGCAGTTCGTCAGGCGGCGCTCCCGACCCCCCCTACGAGCAGTACTTC.

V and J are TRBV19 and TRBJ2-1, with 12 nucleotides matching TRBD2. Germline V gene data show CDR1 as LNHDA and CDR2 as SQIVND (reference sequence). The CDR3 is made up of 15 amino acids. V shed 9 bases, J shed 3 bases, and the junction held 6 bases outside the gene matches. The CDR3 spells CASRTSGIGYNEQFF. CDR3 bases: TGTGCCAGCCGGACTAGCGGGATTGGCTACAATGAGCAGTTCTTC.

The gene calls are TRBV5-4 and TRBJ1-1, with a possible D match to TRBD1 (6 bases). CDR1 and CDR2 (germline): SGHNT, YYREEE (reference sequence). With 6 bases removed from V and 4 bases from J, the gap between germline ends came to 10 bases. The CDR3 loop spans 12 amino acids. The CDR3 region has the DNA TGTGCCAGCACAGGGGAGGGCACTGAAGCTTTCTTT. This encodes CASTGEGTEAFF.

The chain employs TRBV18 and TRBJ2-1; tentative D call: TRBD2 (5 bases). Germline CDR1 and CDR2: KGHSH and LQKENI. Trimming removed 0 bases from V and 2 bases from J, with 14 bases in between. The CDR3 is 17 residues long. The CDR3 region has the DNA TGTGCCAGCTCACCACCGGGGTCAGAGAGGGCCTACAATGAGCAGTTCTTC. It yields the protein CASSPPGSERAYNEQFF.